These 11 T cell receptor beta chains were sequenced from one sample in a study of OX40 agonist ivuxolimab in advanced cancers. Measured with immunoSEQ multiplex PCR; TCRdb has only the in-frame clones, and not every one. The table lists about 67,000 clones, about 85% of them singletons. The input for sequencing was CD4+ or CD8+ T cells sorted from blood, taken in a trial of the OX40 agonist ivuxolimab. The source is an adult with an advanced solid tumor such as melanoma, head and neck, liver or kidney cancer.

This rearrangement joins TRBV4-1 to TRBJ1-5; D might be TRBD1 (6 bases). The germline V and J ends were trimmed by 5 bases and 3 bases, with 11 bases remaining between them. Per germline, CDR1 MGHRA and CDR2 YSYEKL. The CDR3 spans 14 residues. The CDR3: CASSGGGTNQPQHF. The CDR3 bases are TGCGCCAGCAGCGGAGGGGGGACCAATCAGCCCCAGCATTTT.

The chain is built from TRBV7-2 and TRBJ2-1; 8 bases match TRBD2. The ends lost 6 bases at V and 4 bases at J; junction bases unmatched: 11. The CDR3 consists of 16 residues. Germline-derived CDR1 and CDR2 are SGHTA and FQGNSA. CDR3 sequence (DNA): TGTGCCAGCAGGGACAGCGGGGGAGCTCGATACAATGAGCAGTTCTTC. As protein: CASRDSGGARYNEQFF.

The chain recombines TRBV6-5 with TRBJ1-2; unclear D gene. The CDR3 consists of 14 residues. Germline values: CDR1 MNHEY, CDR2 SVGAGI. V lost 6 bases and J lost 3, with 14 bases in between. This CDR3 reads CASRTSGVDYGYTF. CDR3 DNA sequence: TGTGCCAGCAGGACGTCCGGGGTGGACTATGGCTACACCTTC.

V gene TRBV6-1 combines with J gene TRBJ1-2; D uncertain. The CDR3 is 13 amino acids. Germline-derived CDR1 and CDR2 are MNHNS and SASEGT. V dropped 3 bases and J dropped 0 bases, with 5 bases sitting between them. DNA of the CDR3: TGTGCCAGCAGTGATCGACCTAACTATGGCTACACCTTC. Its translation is CASSDRPNYGYTF.

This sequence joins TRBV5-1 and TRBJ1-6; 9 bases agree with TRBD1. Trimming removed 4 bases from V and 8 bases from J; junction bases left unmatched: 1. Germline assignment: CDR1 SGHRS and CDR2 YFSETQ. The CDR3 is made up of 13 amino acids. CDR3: CASSRQGDSPLHF. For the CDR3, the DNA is TGCGCCAGCAGCCGACAGGGGGATTCACCCCTCCACTTT.

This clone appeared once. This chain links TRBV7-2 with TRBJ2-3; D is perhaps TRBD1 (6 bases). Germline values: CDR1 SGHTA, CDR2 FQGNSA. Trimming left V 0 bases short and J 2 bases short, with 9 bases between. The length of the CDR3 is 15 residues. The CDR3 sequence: CASSLAGALTDTQYF. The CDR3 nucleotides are TGTGCCAGCAGCTTAGCGGGGGCCCTCACAGATACGCAGTATTTT.

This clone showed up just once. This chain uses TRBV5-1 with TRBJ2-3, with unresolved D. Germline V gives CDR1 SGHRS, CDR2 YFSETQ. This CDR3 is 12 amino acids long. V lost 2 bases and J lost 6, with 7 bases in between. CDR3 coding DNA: TGCGCCAGCAGCTTAGTTACTGATACGCAGTATTTT. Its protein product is CASSLVTDTQYF.

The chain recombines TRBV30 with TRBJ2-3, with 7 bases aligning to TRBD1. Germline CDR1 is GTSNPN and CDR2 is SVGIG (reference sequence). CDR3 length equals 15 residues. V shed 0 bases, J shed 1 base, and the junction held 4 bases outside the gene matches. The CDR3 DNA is TGTGCCTGGAGTGTACGAGGACAGGGCACAGATACGCAGTATTTT. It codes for CAWSVRGQGTDTQYF.

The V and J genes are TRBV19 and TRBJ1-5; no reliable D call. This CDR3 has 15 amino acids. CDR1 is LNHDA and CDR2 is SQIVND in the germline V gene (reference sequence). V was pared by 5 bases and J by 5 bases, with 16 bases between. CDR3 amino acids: CASSPSRQAHQPQHF. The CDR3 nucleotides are TGTGCCAGTAGTCCTTCTCGTCAGGCCCATCAGCCCCAGCATTTT.

The CDR3 nucleotides read TGTGCCAGCAGCGGACGGAGAAATGAAAAACTGTTTTTT. Translation gives CASSGRRNEKLFF. The rearrangement links TRBV6-5 to TRBJ1-4; no clear D. V lost 6 bases and J 5 bases, leaving 10 bases between the germline ends. The germline gives CDR1 MNHEY, CDR2 SVGAGI. The CDR3 length is 13 residues.

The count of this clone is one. CDR3 DNA: TGTGCCAGCAGCGAAGACATCTCGAACACTGAAGCTTTCTTT. Its translation: CASSEDISNTEAFF. The chain is built from TRBV9 and TRBJ1-1; the D is unclear. The V end was cut by 3 bases, the J end by 1 base, with 10 bases between. Germline values: CDR1 SGDLS, CDR2 YYNGEE. There are 14 residues in the CDR3.